This T cell receptor (beta chain) was profiled in a study of beta chain features in type 1 diabetes. Study results and caveats: PCR may have favored shorter templates equally in patients and controls.

Reverse transcribing all isolated RNA meant expressed TCRB transcripts were sequenced. Produced via immunoSEQ multiplex PCR; TCRdb's table is partial and in-frame only. The sample has some 230,000 clones, 9.6% seen once. Germline loops: CDR1 SGHAT, CDR2 FQNNGV. The CDR3 runs to 16 residues. Trimming pared 4 bases from V and 2 bases from J, leaving 18 bases between. A few counts support this clone. Its specificity is unknown. V and J are TRBV11-2 and TRBJ2-7; possible D gene TRBD1, 6 bases. Specimen: naive CD4+ T cells from blood. The source is a woman aged 18 to 35 in good health. CDR3 in DNA: TGTGCCAGCAGCTCACCCCCAGGGGTTTGGGCCTACGAGCAGTACTTC. Translation: CASSSPPGVWAYEQYF.